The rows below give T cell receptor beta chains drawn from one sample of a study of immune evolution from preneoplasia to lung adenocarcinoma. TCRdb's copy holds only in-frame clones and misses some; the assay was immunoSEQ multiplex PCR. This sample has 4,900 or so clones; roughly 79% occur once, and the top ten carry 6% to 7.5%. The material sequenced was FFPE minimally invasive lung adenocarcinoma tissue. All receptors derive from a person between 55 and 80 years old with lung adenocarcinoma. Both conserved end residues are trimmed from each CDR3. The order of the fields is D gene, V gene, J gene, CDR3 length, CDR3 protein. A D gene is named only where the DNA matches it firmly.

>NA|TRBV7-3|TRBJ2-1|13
ASSATGGAGGEQF
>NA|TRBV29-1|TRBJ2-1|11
SVHPTISDEQF
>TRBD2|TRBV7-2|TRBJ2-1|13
ASSLRAGVGNEQF
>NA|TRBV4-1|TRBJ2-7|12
ASSQGASFYEQY
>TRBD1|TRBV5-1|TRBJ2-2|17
ASSSGTGAARTNTGELF
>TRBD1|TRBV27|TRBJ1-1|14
ASSLIGTGGFTEAF
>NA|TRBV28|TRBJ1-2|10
ASIQGRNGYT
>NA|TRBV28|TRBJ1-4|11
ASSSRNGEKLF
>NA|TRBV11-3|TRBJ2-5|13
ASSLGQAIQETQY
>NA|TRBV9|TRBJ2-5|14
ASSVTTGRLQETQY
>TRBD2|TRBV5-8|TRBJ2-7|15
ASSWAALAGGSVEQY
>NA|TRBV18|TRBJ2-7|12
AGVGPGGVGEQY
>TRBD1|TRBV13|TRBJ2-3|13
ASTADRGQTDTQY
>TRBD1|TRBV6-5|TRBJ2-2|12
ASKLQGVTGELF
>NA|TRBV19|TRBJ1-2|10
ASSGESYGYT
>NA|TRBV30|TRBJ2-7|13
AWRTPGHVRYEQY
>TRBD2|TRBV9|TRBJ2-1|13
ASSEGTSGSYEQF
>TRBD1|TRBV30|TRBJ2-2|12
AWKGAGNTGELF
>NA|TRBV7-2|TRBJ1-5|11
ASSDRIGQPQH
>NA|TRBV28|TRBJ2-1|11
ASRNVVNNEQF
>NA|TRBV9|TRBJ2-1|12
ASSVGVGFNEQF
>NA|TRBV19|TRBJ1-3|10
ATSSRGNTIY
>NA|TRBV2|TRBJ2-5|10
ASSLGQETQY
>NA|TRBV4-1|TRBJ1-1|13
ASSQGAQKYTEAF
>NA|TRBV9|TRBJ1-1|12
ASSVEVWDTEAF
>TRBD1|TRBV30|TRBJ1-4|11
AWSGTAHEKLF
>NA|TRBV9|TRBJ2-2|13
ASSDPGSAAGELF
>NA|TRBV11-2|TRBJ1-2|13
ASSLDLWGGYGYT
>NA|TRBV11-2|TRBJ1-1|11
ASSLGSLSSAF
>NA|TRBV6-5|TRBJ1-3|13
ASSRDFGSGNTIY
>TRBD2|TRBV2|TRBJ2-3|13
AGRRGSGSTDTQY
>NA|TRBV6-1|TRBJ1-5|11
ASSRGGDQPQH
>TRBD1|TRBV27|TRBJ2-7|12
ASSFRQGAYEQY
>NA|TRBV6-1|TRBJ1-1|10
ASSEMGGEAF
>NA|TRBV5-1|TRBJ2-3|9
ASSVTDTQY
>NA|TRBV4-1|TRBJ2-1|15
ASSRGGLALMGNEQF